Listed below are T cell receptor beta chains from one sample, sequenced in a study of cytomegalovirus exposure and HLA in healthy donors. Method: immunoSEQ multiplex PCR; TCRdb's copy keeps in-frame clones and lacks some. The sample records 60,000 to 85,000 clones, roughly 74% being singletons. The sequenced sample consisted of PBMCs. These receptors all come from a man in his forties in good health and CMV-seronegative. CDR3s include the opening cysteine and the closing phenylalanine or tryptophan. The D gene is left open where the match is weak. Rows give clone size only sometimes, using once, few, many, or a class for an expanded clone.

v_gene: TRBV7-6; d_gene: TRBD2; j_gene: TRBJ2-5; abundance: NA; CDR3aa: CASSLYSGDQETQYF; CDR3nt: TGTGCCAGCAGCTTATATAGCGGGGACCAAGAGACCCAGTACTTC
v_gene: TRBV7-2; d_gene: NA; j_gene: TRBJ2-6; abundance: NA; CDR3aa: CASSLTTGFSGANVLTF; CDR3nt: TGTGCCAGCAGCTTAACTACCGGGTTCTCTGGGGCCAACGTCCTGACTTTC
v_gene: TRBV6-1; d_gene: TRBD1; j_gene: TRBJ1-2; abundance: NA; CDR3aa: CASSDRRGRGNYGYTF; CDR3nt: TGTGCCAGCAGTGACCGCAGGGGGCGCGGGAATTATGGCTACACCTTC
v_gene: TRBV7-9; d_gene: TRBD2; j_gene: TRBJ2-2; abundance: once; CDR3aa: CASRRAGGPPGELFF; CDR3nt: TGTGCCAGCAGGAGAGCGGGGGGGCCTCCCGGGGAGCTGTTTTTT
v_gene: TRBV7-7; d_gene: NA; j_gene: TRBJ2-2; abundance: NA; CDR3aa: CASSQTAGATGELFF; CDR3nt: TGTGCTAGCAGCCAGACGGCAGGGGCCACCGGGGAGCTGTTTTTT
v_gene: TRBV18; d_gene: NA; j_gene: TRBJ2-1; abundance: NA; CDR3aa: CASSPPGADYNEQFF; CDR3nt: TGTGCCAGCTCACCACCGGGGGCCGACTACAATGAGCAGTTCTTC
v_gene: TRBV25-1; d_gene: NA; j_gene: TRBJ2-7; abundance: NA; CDR3aa: CASSETGAWYEQYF; CDR3nt: TGTGCCAGCAGTGAGACAGGAGCCTGGTACGAGCAGTACTTC
v_gene: TRBV6-5; d_gene: TRBD1; j_gene: TRBJ2-1; abundance: NA; CDR3aa: CASSATGNNEQFF; CDR3nt: TGTGCCAGCAGCGCGACAGGGAACAATGAGCAGTTCTTC
v_gene: TRBV7-8; d_gene: TRBD1; j_gene: TRBJ2-7; abundance: NA; CDR3aa: CASSTGQLFHEQYF; CDR3nt: TGTGCCAGCAGCACGGGACAGCTTTTTCACGAGCAGTACTTC
v_gene: TRBV27; d_gene: NA; j_gene: TRBJ2-3; abundance: NA; CDR3aa: CASSSLLDTQYF; CDR3nt: TGTGCCAGCAGTTCCCTGTTAGATACGCAGTATTTT
v_gene: TRBV4-2; d_gene: TRBD1; j_gene: TRBJ2-1; abundance: NA; CDR3aa: CASSQAGTGNTNSYNEQFF; CDR3nt: TGTGCCAGCAGCCAAGCCGGGACAGGGAATACCAACTCCTACAATGAGCAGTTCTTC
v_gene: TRBV6-6; d_gene: TRBD2; j_gene: TRBJ2-5; abundance: NA; CDR3aa: CASSYSGGGAQTQYF; CDR3nt: TGTGCCAGCAGTTATAGCGGCGGGGGGGCTCAGACCCAGTACTTC
v_gene: TRBV5-4; d_gene: NA; j_gene: TRBJ1-2; abundance: NA; CDR3aa: CASSRGQALHLYGYTF; CDR3nt: TGTGCCAGCAGCCGCGGACAAGCCCTTCACCTCTATGGCTACACCTTC
v_gene: TRBV7-2; d_gene: NA; j_gene: TRBJ1-5; abundance: NA; CDR3aa: CASSPRGSNQPQHF; CDR3nt: TGTGCCAGCAGCCCCCGGGGAAGCAATCAGCCCCAGCATTTT
v_gene: TRBV10-3; d_gene: TRBD1; j_gene: TRBJ2-1; abundance: NA; CDR3aa: CAISEIQGGNEQFF; CDR3nt: TGTGCCATCAGTGAGATACAGGGGGGCAATGAGCAGTTCTTC
v_gene: TRBV4-3; d_gene: TRBD1; j_gene: TRBJ1-4; abundance: NA; CDR3aa: CASSQDSQGAVNEKLFF; CDR3nt: TGCGCCAGCAGCCAAGATTCCCAGGGGGCGGTTAATGAAAAACTGTTTTTT
v_gene: TRBV7-2; d_gene: TRBD1; j_gene: TRBJ1-6; abundance: few; CDR3aa: CASSLTGTVSYNSPLHF; CDR3nt: TGTGCCAGCAGCCTGACCGGGACAGTCTCCTATAATTCACCCCTCCACTTT